The sequence of this T cell receptor beta chain was determined in a study of blood T cell repertoires in COVID-19. Per the germline V gene, CDR1 is LNHDA and CDR2 is SQIVND (reference sequence). There are 16 residues in the CDR3. V lost 7 bases and J lost 3; bases outside the gene matches: 11. The Seattle patients, enrolled during active infection, were followed longitudinally. The repertoire was sequenced with immunoSEQ multiplex PCR; TCRdb's copy has only in-frame clones and lacks some. Among around 260,000 clones listed, about 90% were seen once. V gene TRBV19 combines with J gene TRBJ2-7; 11 bases align to TRBD1. The sequencing input was peripheral blood. The receptor was derived from a woman aged 70-85 years with COVID-19, enrolled during active disease. CDR3 nucleotides: TGTGCCAGTACCCCGGGACAGGGGGGATTTTTCTACGAGCAGTACTTC. Translating it yields CASTPGQGGFFYEQYF.